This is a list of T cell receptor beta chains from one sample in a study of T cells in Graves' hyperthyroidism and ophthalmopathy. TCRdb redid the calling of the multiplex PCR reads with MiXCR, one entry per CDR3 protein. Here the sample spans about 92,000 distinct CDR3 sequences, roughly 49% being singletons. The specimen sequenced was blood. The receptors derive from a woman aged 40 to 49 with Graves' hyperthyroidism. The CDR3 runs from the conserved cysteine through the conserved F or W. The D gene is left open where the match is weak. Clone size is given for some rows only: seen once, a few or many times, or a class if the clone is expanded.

CDR3aa: CAITPTGGRDTIYF
CDR3nt: TGTGCCATCACTCCGACAGGGGGCAGGGACACCATATATTTT
d_gene: TRBD1
j_gene: TRBJ1-3
v_gene: TRBV10-3
abundance: few

CDR3aa: CASSGGGRHTEAFF
CDR3nt: TGCGCCAGCAGTGGAGGGGGAAGACACACTGAAGCTTTCTTT
d_gene: -
j_gene: TRBJ1-1
v_gene: TRBV9
abundance: -

CDR3aa: CSAAGGLAGGPRYEQYF
CDR3nt: TGCAGCGCCGCGGGGGGACTAGCGGGAGGGCCCCGGTACGAGCAGTACTTC
d_gene: TRBD2
j_gene: TRBJ2-7
v_gene: TRBV29-1
abundance: -

CDR3aa: CASYYSDTEAFF
CDR3nt: TGTGCCAGCTATTACAGCGACACTGAAGCTTTCTTT
d_gene: -
j_gene: TRBJ1-1
v_gene: TRBV18
abundance: many

CDR3aa: CSAPEGVETQYF
CDR3nt: TGCAGTGCCCCCGAGGGGGTCGAGACCCAGTACTTC
d_gene: -
j_gene: TRBJ2-5
v_gene: TRBV20-1
abundance: few

CDR3aa: CASSPHDGSTGELFF
CDR3nt: TGTGCCAGCAGCCCTCACGACGGAAGCACCGGGGAGCTGTTTTTT
d_gene: -
j_gene: TRBJ2-2
v_gene: TRBV7-8
abundance: -

CDR3aa: CASRPGFGNQPQHF
CDR3nt: TGTGCCAGCAGACCCGGATTTGGCAATCAGCCCCAGCATTTT
d_gene: -
j_gene: TRBJ1-5
v_gene: TRBV13
abundance: many

CDR3aa: CASSLELGGAWYGYTF
CDR3nt: TGTGCCAGCAGCTTAGAGTTAGGGGGCGCTTGGTATGGCTACACCTTC
d_gene: TRBD1
j_gene: TRBJ1-2
v_gene: TRBV7-8
abundance: -

CDR3aa: CASSPIGLAGRGTGELFF
CDR3nt: TGCGCCAGCAGCCCCATCGGACTAGCGGGAAGGGGCACCGGGGAGCTGTTTTTT
d_gene: TRBD2
j_gene: TRBJ2-2
v_gene: TRBV5-1
abundance: -

CDR3aa: CASSSLGSGASTDTQYF
CDR3nt: TGTGCCAGTAGTAGCCTCGGGAGCGGTGCTAGCACAGATACGCAGTATTTT
d_gene: -
j_gene: TRBJ2-3
v_gene: TRBV19
abundance: -